Shown below are 7 T cell receptor beta chains from a single sample sequenced in a study of shared clonotypes between healthy human individuals. Assay used: immunoSEQ multiplex PCR; TCRdb lists only in-frame clones, some missing. This sample has 2,500,000 or so clones, with 90% to 95% found just once. The sample comprised naive CD4+ T cells sorted from blood. The subset: CD45RA+ positively selected. Every receptor here comes from a man aged 18-30 years in good health.

The chain couples TRBV11-3 to TRBJ2-7; D possibly corresponds to TRBD1 (5 bases). Between the trimmed V and J ends, which lost 4 bases and 7 bases, there was a span of 11 bases. Germline V CDR1 and CDR2: SGHNT, YENEEA. The CDR3 runs 12 residues. The CDR3 is CASSSQGGEQYF. Written as DNA, the CDR3 is TGTGCCAGCAGCTCCCAGGGTGGGGAGCAGTACTTC.

The rearrangement uses TRBV5-5 and TRBJ1-6; 9 bases fit TRBD1. V lost 4 bases, J lost 11 bases, and 10 bases stayed unmatched. Per germline, CDR1 SGHKS and CDR2 YYEKEE (reference sequence). The CDR3 contains 15 residues. This CDR3 is CASSRAGGQGTPLHF. Written as DNA, the CDR3 is TGTGCCAGCAGCCGCGCAGGGGGACAGGGCACACCCCTCCACTTT.

Note on this clone: The same CDR3 can be traced to other DNA sequences in this sample. The chain carries TRBV19 and TRBJ1-5, with D unresolved. CDR1 and CDR2 (germline): LNHDA, SQIVND (reference sequence). This CDR3 contains 15 residues. Trimming took off 3 bases at V and 1 base at J, with 10 bases between the two ends. The CDR3, as DNA: TGTGCCAGTAGTATCGGCAGGTTAAGCAATCAGCCCCAGCATTTT. This encodes CASSIGRLSNQPQHF. Combining the CDR3 with reference TRBV19 and TRBJ1-5 gives the whole variable domain DGGITQSPKYLFRKEGQNVTLSCEQNLNHDAMYWYRQDPGQGLRLIYYSQIVNDFQKGDIAEGYSVSREKKESFPLTVTSAQKNPTAFYLCASSIGRLSNQPQHFGDGTRLSIL.

The CDR3 coding sequence is TGTGCCAGCAGTCAAGGGACAGGGGGGAGACAGCCCCAGCATTTT. Residues: CASSQGTGGRQPQHF. This chain connects TRBV27 to TRBJ1-5, with TRBD1 identical over 11 bases. V lost 5 bases to trimming and J lost 7 bases; unmatched junction nucleotides: 7. The germline V gene encodes CDR1 MNHEY and CDR2 SMNVEV (reference sequence). The CDR3 is made up of 15 amino acids.

The chain uses TRBV5-4 and TRBJ1-4, with D possibly being TRBD1 (5 bases). The V end was cut by 3 bases, the J end by 8 bases, with 11 bases between. This CDR3 is built from 13 residues. Germline V gives CDR1 SGHNT, CDR2 YYREEE (reference sequence). The CDR3 loop reads CASSSEGREKLFF. CDR3 DNA: TGTGCCAGCAGCTCGGAGGGGAGGGAAAAACTGTTTTTT.

This clone is a singleton in its sample. The chain couples TRBV30 to TRBJ1-2, with D maybe TRBD1 (5 bases). This CDR3 has 12 amino acids. V was clipped by 2 bases and J by 8 bases, with 12 bases between them. Germline V gene lookup returns CDR1 GTSNPN and CDR2 SVGIG (reference sequence). CDR3 in amino acids: CAWSNAREGYTF. CDR3 DNA: TGTGCCTGGAGTAATGCCAGGGAAGGCTACACCTTC.

Remarks on this clone: One end of the junction is discordant with germline, which a read error may explain. The same CDR3 is also encoded by other DNA sequences in this sample. The chain employs TRBV10-3 and TRBJ2-5, with TRBD2 matching 8 bases. The CDR3 loop spans 15 amino acids. The germline gives CDR1 ENHRY, CDR2 SYGVKD. The CDR3 reads CAISESGGRQETQYF. CDR3 bases: TGTGCCATCAGTGAATCGGGGGGGCGCCAAGAAACCCAGTACTTC.